One and the same sample provided the 23 T cell receptor beta chains below, sequenced in a study of OX40 agonist ivuxolimab in advanced cancers. Only in-frame clones appear in the TCRdb table, and some are missing; sequencing was by immunoSEQ multiplex PCR. The data hold almost 70,000 clones, with more than 85% observed a single time. The sample in question was CD4+ or CD8+ T cells sorted from blood, obtained in a trial of the OX40 agonist ivuxolimab. The source is an adult with an advanced solid tumor such as melanoma, head and neck, liver or kidney cancer.

The chain has TRBV5-1 and TRBJ2-2, with 9 bases identical to TRBD1. CDR1 and CDR2 from the germline V gene are SGHRS and YFSETQ. The ends lost 4 bases at V and 0 bases at J; junction bases unmatched: 4. This CDR3 is built from 16 residues. The chain's CDR3 is CASSPGTGSNTGELFF. CDR3 DNA: TGCGCCAGCAGCCCCGGGACAGGGTCGAACACCGGGGAGCTGTTTTTT.

This sequence joins TRBV28 and TRBJ2-1; tentatively, D is TRBD1 or TRBD2 (5 bases each). The germline V gene encodes CDR1 MDHEN and CDR2 SYDVKM. V gave up 3 bases and J gave up 7 bases, with 19 bases separating them. There are 16 residues in the CDR3. The CDR3 nucleotides are TGTGCCAGCAGTTTTCAACGTAAAACTAGGGGTAATGAGCAGTTCTTC. Protein product: CASSFQRKTRGNEQFF.

The chain is built from TRBV25-1 and TRBJ1-5, with D possibly TRBD1 on 6 matching bases. The CDR3 runs to 16 residues. Per germline, CDR1 MGHDK and CDR2 SYGVNS. V shed 1 base and J shed 7 bases, with 17 bases lying between them. CDR3 nucleotides: TGTGCCAGCAGTGAATCCCAAGCAGGGGCGGCACAGCCCCAGCATTTT. Amino acids: CASSESQAGAAQPQHF.

The chain has TRBV6-1 and TRBJ2-1; the D gene could be TRBD1 or TRBD2 (5 bases each). There are 18 residues in the CDR3. V lost 2 bases to trimming and J lost 5 bases, with 22 bases between them. Germline V CDR1 and CDR2: MNHNS, SASEGT. The CDR3 reads CASSERGRPRTTNNEQFF. The CDR3 DNA reads TGTGCCAGCAGTGAAAGGGGCAGACCACGGACGACTAACAATGAGCAGTTCTTC.

The rearrangement links TRBV11-3 to TRBJ2-3; maybe TRBD1 (5 bases). V lost 0 bases and J 1 base, leaving 11 bases between the germline ends. The germline V gene encodes CDR1 SGHNT and CDR2 YENEEA. The CDR3 covers 16 residues. The CDR3 loop reads CASSLDRGGRTDTQYF. CDR3 coding DNA: TGTGCCAGCAGCTTAGATAGGGGCGGTCGCACAGATACGCAGTATTTT.

The chain carries TRBV9 and TRBJ2-2; 8 nucleotides match TRBD2. The CDR3 has 17 residues. Losses at the gene ends were 4 bases for V and 0 bases for J; bases not matched to a gene: 8. Germline V gene data show CDR1 as SGDLS and CDR2 as YYNGEE. This CDR3 reads CASSFSGEGTNTGELFF. The CDR3 region has the DNA TGTGCCAGCAGCTTTAGCGGGGAGGGGACGAACACCGGGGAGCTGTTTTTT.

This chain uses TRBV19 with TRBJ1-5; perhaps TRBD1 as D (6 bases). Per the germline V gene, CDR1 is LNHDA and CDR2 is SQIVND (reference sequence). CDR3 length: 13 amino acids. V was pared by 4 bases and J by 6 bases, with 10 bases between. CDR3: CASSRAGVQPQHF. The CDR3 DNA follows: TGTGCCAGTAGTAGGGCAGGGGTTCAGCCCCAGCATTTT.

The sample holds one count of this clone. The V gene is TRBV18, the J gene TRBJ1-5; D is perhaps TRBD1 (5 bases). Germline V gene lookup returns CDR1 KGHSH and CDR2 LQKENI. This CDR3 is 16 amino acids long. V was trimmed by 5 bases and J by 3 bases, leaving 17 bases between them. The CDR3 DNA reads TGTGCCAGCTCAGGGGCTCCAGGGAAGGTCAATCAGCCCCAGCATTTT. Translated, it gives CASSGAPGKVNQPQHF.

This chain joins TRBV15 and TRBJ2-3, with TRBD2 matching 13 bases. In germline, CDR1 is LNHNV, CDR2 YYDKDF (reference sequence). V trimming: 2 bases; J trimming: 0 bases; junction bases outside the gene matches: 8. The CDR3 length is 19 residues. This CDR3 reads CATSRSTSGRRTSTDTQYF. The CDR3 nucleotides are TGTGCCACCAGCAGATCGACTAGCGGGAGGAGAACTAGCACAGATACGCAGTATTTT. Full variable domain (remainder filled in from reference TRBV15 and TRBJ2-3): DAMVIQNPRYQVTQFGKPVTLSCSQTLNHNVMYWYQQKSSQAPKLLFHYYDKDFNNEADTPDNFQSRRPNTSFCFLDIRSPGLGDTAMYLCATSRSTSGRRTSTDTQYFGPGTRLTVL.

V usage is TRBV5-1 and J usage is TRBJ2-7, with 12 bases identical to TRBD2. Germline CDR1 and CDR2: SGHRS and YFSETQ. The CDR3 covers 17 residues. V shed 3 bases and J 9 bases; nucleotides not matched to a gene: 16. The CDR3 reads CASSSAGTSGPYHGQYF. The CDR3 coding sequence is TGCGCCAGCAGCTCGGCCGGGACTAGCGGGCCCTACCATGGGCAGTACTTC.

This chain connects TRBV19 to TRBJ2-7; TRBD2 agrees at 11 bases. Germline-derived CDR1 and CDR2 are LNHDA and SQIVND (reference sequence). Trimming removed 1 base from V and 2 bases from J; junction bases left unmatched: 7. This CDR3 has 17 amino acids. CDR3 DNA: TGTGCCAGTAGTATAGTAGCGGGAGGGATACAACCCTACGAGCAGTACTTC. Protein sequence: CASSIVAGGIQPYEQYF.

The genes are TRBV6-1 and TRBJ2-1; D not certain. The CDR3 runs 11 residues. CDR1 is MNHNS and CDR2 is SASEGT in the germline V gene. V shed 2 bases and J shed 12 bases, with 8 bases lying between them. CDR3 sequence reads: CASSELDGQFF. CDR3 sequence (DNA): TGTGCCAGCAGTGAACTCGATGGGCAGTTCTTC.

This chain connects TRBV2 to TRBJ2-5; D is possibly TRBD2 (6 bases). V dropped 2 bases and J dropped 5 bases, with 21 bases sitting between them. The CDR3 runs 17 residues. Germline V gives CDR1 SNHLY, CDR2 FYNNEI. CDR3 DNA sequence: TGTGCCAGCAGTGAATTGACGGGAGTGGGGAAGGGGGAGACCCAGTACTTC. As protein: CASSELTGVGKGETQYF.

This clone was detected once. This chain links TRBV19 with TRBJ1-1; 8 bases fit TRBD1. V shed 6 bases and J 4 bases; nucleotides not matched to a gene: 7. The length of the CDR3 is 14 residues. The germline gives CDR1 LNHDA, CDR2 SQIVND (reference sequence). CDR3 bases: TGTGCCAGTAGACGCCAGGGGGCGGGCACTGAAGCTTTCTTT. Encoded protein: CASRRQGAGTEAFF.

The chain is built from TRBV19 and TRBJ2-2, with a tentative D call TRBD1 (5 bases). Trimming removed 3 bases at V and 2 bases at J, with 10 bases between. The CDR3 contains 15 residues. Looked up from germline, CDR1 is LNHDA and CDR2 is SQIVND (reference sequence). The DNA for the CDR3 is TGTGCCAGTAGTATCAGGACACTAAACACCGGGGAGCTGTTTTTT. This translates into CASSIRTLNTGELFF. Together with reference TRBV19 and TRBJ2-2, the CDR3 gives the full variable domain: DGGITQSPKYLFRKEGQNVTLSCEQNLNHDAMYWYRQDPGQGLRLIYYSQIVNDFQKGDIAEGYSVSREKKESFPLTVTSAQKNPTAFYLCASSIRTLNTGELFFGEGSRLTVL.

The gene calls are TRBV28 and TRBJ2-7; D is undetermined. V lost 3 bases to trimming and J lost 3 bases, with 12 bases between them. This CDR3 has 14 residues. The V gene's germline CDR1 is MDHEN and CDR2 SYDVKM. The CDR3 is CASSLWGNDYEQYF. In DNA form, the CDR3 reads TGTGCCAGCAGTTTGTGGGGAAATGACTACGAGCAGTACTTC.

The chain has TRBV5-6 and TRBJ2-3, with 13 bases that match TRBD2. CDR3 length: 17 residues. V shed 4 bases, J shed 2 bases, and the junction held 7 bases outside the gene matches. Germline-derived CDR1 and CDR2 are SGHDT and YYEEEE. The CDR3 loop is CASSATGTSGTTDTQYF. DNA of the CDR3: TGTGCCAGCAGCGCTACCGGGACTAGCGGGACCACAGATACGCAGTATTTT.

The rearrangement joins TRBV14 to TRBJ2-1, with 14 positions matching TRBD2. CDR3 length: 16 amino acids. Germline assignment: CDR1 SGHDN and CDR2 FVKESK. The junction had 2 bases not matched to a gene; V was cut back by 3 bases and J by 4 bases. CDR3 region: CASSQRLAGGYNEQFF. The CDR3 coding sequence is TGTGCCAGCAGCCAGAGACTAGCGGGAGGGTACAATGAGCAGTTCTTC.

V usage is TRBV19 and J usage is TRBJ2-2; D remains ambiguous. This CDR3 has 15 residues. With 7 bases removed from V and 4 bases from J, the gap between germline ends came to 16 bases. Germline-derived CDR1 and CDR2 are LNHDA and SQIVND (reference sequence). CDR3 protein: CASTPRPVATGELFF. The DNA for the CDR3 is TGTGCCAGTACCCCGCGACCGGTTGCCACCGGGGAGCTGTTTTTT.

The chain uses TRBV5-4 and TRBJ1-1; D ambiguous. V was trimmed by 0 bases and J by 0 bases, leaving 6 bases between them. The CDR3 length is 14 residues. Germline V lookup: CDR1 SGHNT, CDR2 YYREEE (reference sequence). The CDR3 loop is CASSLERMNTEAFF. CDR3 sequence (DNA): TGTGCCAGCAGCTTGGAGAGGATGAACACTGAAGCTTTCTTT.

This chain joins TRBV7-9 and TRBJ2-2; perhaps D is TRBD1 or TRBD2 (5 bases each). Germline assignment: CDR1 SEHNR and CDR2 FQNEAQ (reference sequence). The germline V and J ends were trimmed by 5 bases and 2 bases, with 18 bases remaining between them. This CDR3 comprises 17 residues. CDR3 coding DNA: TGTGCCAGCAGCCTCACCGGGACCAGGGCCAACACCGGGGAGCTGTTTTTT. Protein product: CASSLTGTRANTGELFF.

The V and J genes are TRBV7-7 and TRBJ2-3, with TRBD1 as a possible D gene (6 bases). From germline, CDR1 is SSHAT and CDR2 FNYEAQ (reference sequence). Trimming took off 5 bases at V and 2 bases at J, with 20 bases between the two ends. This CDR3 is built from 17 residues. The CDR3 spells CASSPTGTRKVTDTQYF. CDR3 nucleotide sequence: TGTGCCAGCAGCCCAACCGGGACACGGAAAGTCACAGATACGCAGTATTTT.

The chain is built from TRBV11-2 and TRBJ2-3, with 13 bases identical to TRBD2. V dropped 5 bases and J dropped 1; count of bases not matched to a gene: 3. The CDR3 spans 16 residues. Germline-derived CDR1 and CDR2 are SGHAT and FQNNGV. CDR3 sequence reads: CASSLLAGGRTDTQYF. The CDR3, as DNA: TGTGCCAGCAGCCTACTAGCGGGAGGGCGCACAGATACGCAGTATTTT.